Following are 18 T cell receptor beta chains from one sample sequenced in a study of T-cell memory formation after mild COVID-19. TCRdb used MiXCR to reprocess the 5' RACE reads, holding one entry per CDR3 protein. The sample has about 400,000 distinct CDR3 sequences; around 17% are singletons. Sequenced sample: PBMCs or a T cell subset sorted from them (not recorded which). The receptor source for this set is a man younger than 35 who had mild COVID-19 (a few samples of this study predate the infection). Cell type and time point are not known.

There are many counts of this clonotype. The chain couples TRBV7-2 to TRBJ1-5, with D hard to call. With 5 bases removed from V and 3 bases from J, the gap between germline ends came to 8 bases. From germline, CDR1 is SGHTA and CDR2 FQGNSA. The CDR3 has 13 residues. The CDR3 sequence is CASSREVNQPQHF. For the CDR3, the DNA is TGTGCCAGCAGCAGGGAGGTCAATCAGCCCCAGCATTTT.

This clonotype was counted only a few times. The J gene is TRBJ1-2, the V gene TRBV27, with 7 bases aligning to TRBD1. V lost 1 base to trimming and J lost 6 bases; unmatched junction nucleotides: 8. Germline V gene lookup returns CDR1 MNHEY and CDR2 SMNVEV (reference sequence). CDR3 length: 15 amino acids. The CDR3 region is CASSLLGQNTDGYTF. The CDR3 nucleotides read TGTGCCAGCAGTTTATTGGGACAGAATACAGATGGCTACACCTTC.

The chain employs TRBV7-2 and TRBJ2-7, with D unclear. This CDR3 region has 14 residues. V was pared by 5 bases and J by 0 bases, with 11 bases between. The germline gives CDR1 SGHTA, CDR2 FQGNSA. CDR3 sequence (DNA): TGTGCCAGCAGCCCTGACTGGAGCTCCTACGAGCAGTACTTC. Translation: CASSPDWSSYEQYF.

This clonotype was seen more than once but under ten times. This CDR3 reads CASKMDRVGTEAFF. CDR3 coding DNA: TGTGCCAGCAAGATGGACAGGGTCGGCACTGAAGCTTTCTTT. This chain uses TRBV6-1 with TRBJ1-1; 8 bases are shared with TRBD1. Germline values: CDR1 MNHNS, CDR2 SASEGT. CDR3 length: 14 residues. With 7 bases clipped from V and 4 bases from J, the junction kept 8 bases outside the gene matches.

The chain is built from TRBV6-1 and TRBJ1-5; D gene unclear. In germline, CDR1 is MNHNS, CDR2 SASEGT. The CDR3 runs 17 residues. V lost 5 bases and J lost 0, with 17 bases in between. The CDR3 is CASSILGSLDSNQPQHF. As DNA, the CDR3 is TGTGCCAGCAGTATTCTGGGGAGCCTTGATAGCAATCAGCCCCAGCATTTT.

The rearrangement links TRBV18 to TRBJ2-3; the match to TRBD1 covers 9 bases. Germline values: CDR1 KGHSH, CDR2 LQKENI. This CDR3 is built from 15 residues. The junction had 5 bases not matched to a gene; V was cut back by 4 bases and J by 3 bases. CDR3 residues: CASSRVGQGTDTQYF. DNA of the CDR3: TGTGCCAGCTCACGGGTCGGACAGGGGACAGATACGCAGTATTTT.

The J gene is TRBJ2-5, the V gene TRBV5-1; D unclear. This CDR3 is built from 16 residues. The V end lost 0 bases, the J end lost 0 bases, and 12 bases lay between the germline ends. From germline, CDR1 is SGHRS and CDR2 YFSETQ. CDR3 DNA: TGCGCCAGCAGCTTGGAGGGTTTTGCTCACCAAGAGACCCAGTACTTC. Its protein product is CASSLEGFAHQETQYF. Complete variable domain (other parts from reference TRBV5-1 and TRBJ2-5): KAGVTQTPRYLIKTRGQQVTLSCSPISGHRSVSWYQQTPGQGLQFLFEYFSETQRNKGNFPGRFSGRQFSNSRSEMNVSTLELGDSALYLCASSLEGFAHQETQYFGPGTRLLVL.

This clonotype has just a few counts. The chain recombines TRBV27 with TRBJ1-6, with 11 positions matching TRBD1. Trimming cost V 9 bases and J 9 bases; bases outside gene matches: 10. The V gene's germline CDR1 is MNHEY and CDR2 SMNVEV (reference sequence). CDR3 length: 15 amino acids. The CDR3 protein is CARAHGQGAGSPLHF. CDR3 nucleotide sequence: TGTGCCAGAGCCCATGGACAGGGGGCCGGTTCACCCCTCCACTTT.

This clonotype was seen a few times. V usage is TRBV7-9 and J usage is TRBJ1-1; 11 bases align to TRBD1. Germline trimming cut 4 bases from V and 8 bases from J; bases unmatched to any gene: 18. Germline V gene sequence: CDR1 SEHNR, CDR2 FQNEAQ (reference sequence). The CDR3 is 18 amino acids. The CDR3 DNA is TGTGCCAGCAGCTGGGGACAGGGGGGCGCGGGGTGGCTCGGAGAAGCTTTCTTT. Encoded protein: CASSWGQGGAGWLGEAFF.

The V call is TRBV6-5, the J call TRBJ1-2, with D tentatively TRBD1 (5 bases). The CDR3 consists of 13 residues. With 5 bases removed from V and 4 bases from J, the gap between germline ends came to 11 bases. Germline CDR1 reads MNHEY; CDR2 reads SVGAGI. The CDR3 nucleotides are TGTGCCAGCAGTCCCCGGGACCTCTATGGCTACACCTTC. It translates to CASSPRDLYGYTF.

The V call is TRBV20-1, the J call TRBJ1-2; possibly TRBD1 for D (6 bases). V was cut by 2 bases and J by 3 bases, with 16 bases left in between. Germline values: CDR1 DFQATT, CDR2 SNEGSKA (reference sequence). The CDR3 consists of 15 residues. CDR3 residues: CSARTAGEGYYGYTF. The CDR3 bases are TGCAGTGCTAGAACCGCAGGGGAAGGGTACTATGGCTACACCTTC.

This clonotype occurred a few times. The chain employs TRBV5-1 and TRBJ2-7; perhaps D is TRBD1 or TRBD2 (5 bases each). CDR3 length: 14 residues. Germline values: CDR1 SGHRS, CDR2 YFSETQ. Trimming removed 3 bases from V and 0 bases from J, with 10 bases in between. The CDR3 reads CASSWDPSSYEQYV. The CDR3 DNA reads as TGCGCCAGCAGCTGGGACCCATCCTCCTACGAGCAGTACGTC.

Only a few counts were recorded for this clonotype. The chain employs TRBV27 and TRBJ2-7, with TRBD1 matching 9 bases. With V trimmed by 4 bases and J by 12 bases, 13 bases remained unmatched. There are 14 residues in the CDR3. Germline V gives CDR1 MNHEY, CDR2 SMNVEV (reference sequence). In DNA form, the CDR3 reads TGTGCCAGCAGTTCGGGGGTGCGACAGGGGGAGACGTACTTC. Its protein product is CASSSGVRQGETYF.

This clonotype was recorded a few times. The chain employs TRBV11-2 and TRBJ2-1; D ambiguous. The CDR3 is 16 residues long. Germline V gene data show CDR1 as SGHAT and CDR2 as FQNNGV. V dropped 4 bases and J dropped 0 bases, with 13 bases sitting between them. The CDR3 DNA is TGTGCCAGCAGCTCACCGTTAAGGCTCTCCTACAATGAGCAGTTCTTC. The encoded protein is CASSSPLRLSYNEQFF.

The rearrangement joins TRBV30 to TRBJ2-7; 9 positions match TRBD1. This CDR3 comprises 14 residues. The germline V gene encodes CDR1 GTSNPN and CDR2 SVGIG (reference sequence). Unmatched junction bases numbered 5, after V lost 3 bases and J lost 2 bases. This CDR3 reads CAWSGGTGTYEQYF. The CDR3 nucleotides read TGTGCCTGGAGCGGGGGGACAGGGACCTACGAGCAGTACTTC. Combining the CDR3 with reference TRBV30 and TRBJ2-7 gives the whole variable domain SQTIHQWPATLVQPVGSPLSLECTVEGTSNPNLYWYRQAAGRGLQLLFYSVGIGQISSEVPQNLSASRPQDRQFILSSKKLLLSDSGFYLCAWSGGTGTYEQYFGPGTRLTVT.

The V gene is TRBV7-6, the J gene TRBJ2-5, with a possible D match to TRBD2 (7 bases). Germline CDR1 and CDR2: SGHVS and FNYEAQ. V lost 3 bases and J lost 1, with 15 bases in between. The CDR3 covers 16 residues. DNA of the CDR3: TGTGCCAGCAGCTTGCTTCGGCGGGGGCCCCAAGAGACCCAGTACTTC. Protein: CASSLLRRGPQETQYF.

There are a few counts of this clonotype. The CDR3 reads CASSLSGVFYGYTF. CDR3 coding DNA: TGTGCCAGCAGCTTATCAGGGGTTTTCTATGGCTACACCTTC. This rearrangement joins TRBV13 to TRBJ1-2, with D possibly matching TRBD1 (6 bases). The CDR3 is 14 residues long. Trimming took 2 bases from V and 4 from J, leaving 11 bases between them. Germline values: CDR1 PRHDT, CDR2 FYEKMQ (reference sequence).

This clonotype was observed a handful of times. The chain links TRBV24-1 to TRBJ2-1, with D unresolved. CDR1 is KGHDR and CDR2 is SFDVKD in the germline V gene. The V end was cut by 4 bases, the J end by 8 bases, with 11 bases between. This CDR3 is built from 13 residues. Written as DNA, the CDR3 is TGTGCCACCAGTGACTCCTACGAGCATGAGCAGTTCTTC. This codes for CATSDSYEHEQFF.